Listed below are T cell receptor beta chains from one sample, sequenced in a study of control samples from healthy donors and cancer patients. The repertoire was sequenced with immunoSEQ multiplex PCR; TCRdb's copy has only in-frame clones and lacks some. Counted here are 70,000 or so clones, roughly nine tenths occurring once; the ten biggest clones make up under 20%. Material: PBMCs. These receptors all come from a man between 60 and 70 years old with lung cancer. Both conserved end residues are part of each CDR3. Fields, in order: clone size, D gene, J gene, V gene, CDR3 protein, CDR3 DNA. D genes are given only for firm matches. Size values are once, few and many counts, or a class for expanded clones, and some rows have none.

>-|-|TRBJ2-1|TRBV6-5
CASSRAINNEQFF
TGTGCCAGCAGCCGGGCGATTAACAATGAGCAGTTCTTC
>-|-|TRBJ2-5|TRBV9
CASSVPRGAVRGETQYF
TGTGCCAGCAGCGTTCCACGGGGGGCGGTCCGAGGGGAGACCCAGTACTTC
>-|-|TRBJ2-2|TRBV7-8
CASSLVNPGNTGELFF
TGTGCCAGCAGCCTCGTAAATCCGGGTAACACCGGGGAGCTGTTTTTT
>-|-|TRBJ2-3|TRBV9
CASSVGRAASTDTQYF
TGTGCCAGCAGCGTAGGCAGGGCTGCTAGCACAGATACGCAGTATTTT
>-|-|TRBJ2-2|TRBV5-1
CASSLAAASKVGELFF
TGCGCCAGCAGCTTGGCCGCGGCTAGTAAGGTCGGGGAGCTGTTTTTT
>-|TRBD1|TRBJ1-1|TRBV5-1
CASSPDRARTEAFF
TGCGCCAGCAGCCCGGACAGGGCTCGCACTGAAGCTTTCTTT
>once|TRBD1|TRBJ2-5|TRBV7-2
CASSPQVGDRGLETQYF
TGTGCCAGCAGCCCCCAAGTCGGGGACAGGGGGCTGGAGACCCAGTACTTC
>-|-|TRBJ1-5|TRBV3-1/TRBV3-2
CASSPKSGLNQPQHF
TGTGCCAGCAGCCCTAAATCGGGACTCAATCAGCCCCAGCATTTT
>-|-|TRBJ2-1|TRBV3-1/TRBV3-2
CASSRGWGAQGSEQFF
TGTGCCAGCAGCCGCGGATGGGGTGCGCAAGGAAGTGAGCAGTTCTTC
>-|-|TRBJ1-2|TRBV6-1
CASSENRGQNYGYTF
TGTGCCAGCAGTGAAAACAGAGGACAGAACTATGGCTACACCTTC
>once|TRBD2|TRBJ2-2|TRBV27
CPSSPETRGGRTGELFF
TGCCCCAGCAGTCCAGAAACGCGGGGGGGCCGGACCGGGGAGCTGTTTTTT
>-|-|TRBJ1-5|TRBV24-1
CATSDFQDQPQHF
TGTGCCACCAGTGATTTTCAAGACCAGCCCCAGCATTTT
>-|-|TRBJ2-7|TRBV5-1
CASSLADPRYEQYF
TGCGCCAGCAGCTTGGCCGACCCTCGGTACGAGCAGTACTTC
>-|-|TRBJ2-1|TRBV19
CASSITWEQFF
TGTGCCAGTAGTATAACATGGGAGCAGTTCTTC
>-|-|TRBJ2-2|TRBV5-1
CASSPAPGTGELFF
TGCGCCAGCAGCCCGGCTCCTGGGACCGGGGAGCTGTTTTTT
>once|TRBD1|TRBJ2-5|TRBV2
CASSVGTGGGTQYF
TGTGCCAGCAGTGTTGGGACAGGGGGAGGGACCCAGTACTTC
>-|-|TRBJ2-5|TRBV18
CASSRRVDQETQYF
TGTGCCAGCTCACGAAGGGTAGATCAAGAGACCCAGTACTTC
>-|-|TRBJ1-2|TRBV6-1
CASSEESGDGYTF
TGTGCCAGCAGTGAAGAATCGGGGGATGGCTACACCTTC
>once|-|TRBJ1-1|TRBV29-1
CSAATGRGTEAFF
TGCAGCGCCGCAACAGGGAGGGGCACTGAAGCTTTCTTT
>-|-|TRBJ2-1|TRBV6-5
CASRLSGSDEQFF
TGTGCCAGCAGGCTATCGGGGTCGGATGAGCAGTTCTTC
>-|-|TRBJ2-3|TRBV11-3
CASSLAPDTQYF
TGTGCCAGCAGCTTAGCACCAGATACGCAGTATTTT
>-|-|TRBJ1-3|TRBV5-1
CASSLASPGTGNTIYF
TGCGCCAGCAGCTTGGCCTCGCCAGGGACTGGAAACACCATATATTTT
>-|TRBD1|TRBJ1-2|TRBV19
CASSDRDRVGYTF
TGTGCCAGTAGTGACCGGGACAGGGTTGGCTACACCTTC
>-|TRBD1|TRBJ2-3|TRBV12-3/TRBV12-4
CASSTGGPDTQYF
TGTGCCAGCAGTACAGGGGGTCCAGATACGCAGTATTTT